This entry is about one TCR beta chain. Its antigen is not identified. The data originate from a study of PD-1 blockade in classical Hodgkin lymphoma. Study details: Every 2 weeks, patients got 3 mg/kg intravenous nivolumab. Points from the study as a whole: Complete responders showed a baseline diversity that resembled the diversity of newly diagnosed patients.

The V gene's germline CDR1 is MNHNS and CDR2 SASEGT. The CDR3 consists of 14 residues. Trimming cost V 2 bases and J 2 bases, with 7 bases left between them. Autologous stem cell transplantation was followed by relapse in every patient, and brentuximab vedotin exposure varied. Sequenced by immunoSEQ multiplex PCR; TCRdb stores in-frame clones only, minus some. This sample yields roughly 70,000 clones, of which around 75% are seen a single time; less than 9.5% belongs to the top ten. The sample consisted of peripheral blood mononuclear cells (PBMCs), taken before the second cycle of nivolumab. This TCR derives from a human donor with classical Hodgkin lymphoma. This chain uses TRBV6-1 with TRBJ1-3; no clear D. DNA for the CDR3: TGTGCCAGCAGTGAATCGGTCCCTGGAAACACCATATATTTT. It encodes CASSESVPGNTIYF.